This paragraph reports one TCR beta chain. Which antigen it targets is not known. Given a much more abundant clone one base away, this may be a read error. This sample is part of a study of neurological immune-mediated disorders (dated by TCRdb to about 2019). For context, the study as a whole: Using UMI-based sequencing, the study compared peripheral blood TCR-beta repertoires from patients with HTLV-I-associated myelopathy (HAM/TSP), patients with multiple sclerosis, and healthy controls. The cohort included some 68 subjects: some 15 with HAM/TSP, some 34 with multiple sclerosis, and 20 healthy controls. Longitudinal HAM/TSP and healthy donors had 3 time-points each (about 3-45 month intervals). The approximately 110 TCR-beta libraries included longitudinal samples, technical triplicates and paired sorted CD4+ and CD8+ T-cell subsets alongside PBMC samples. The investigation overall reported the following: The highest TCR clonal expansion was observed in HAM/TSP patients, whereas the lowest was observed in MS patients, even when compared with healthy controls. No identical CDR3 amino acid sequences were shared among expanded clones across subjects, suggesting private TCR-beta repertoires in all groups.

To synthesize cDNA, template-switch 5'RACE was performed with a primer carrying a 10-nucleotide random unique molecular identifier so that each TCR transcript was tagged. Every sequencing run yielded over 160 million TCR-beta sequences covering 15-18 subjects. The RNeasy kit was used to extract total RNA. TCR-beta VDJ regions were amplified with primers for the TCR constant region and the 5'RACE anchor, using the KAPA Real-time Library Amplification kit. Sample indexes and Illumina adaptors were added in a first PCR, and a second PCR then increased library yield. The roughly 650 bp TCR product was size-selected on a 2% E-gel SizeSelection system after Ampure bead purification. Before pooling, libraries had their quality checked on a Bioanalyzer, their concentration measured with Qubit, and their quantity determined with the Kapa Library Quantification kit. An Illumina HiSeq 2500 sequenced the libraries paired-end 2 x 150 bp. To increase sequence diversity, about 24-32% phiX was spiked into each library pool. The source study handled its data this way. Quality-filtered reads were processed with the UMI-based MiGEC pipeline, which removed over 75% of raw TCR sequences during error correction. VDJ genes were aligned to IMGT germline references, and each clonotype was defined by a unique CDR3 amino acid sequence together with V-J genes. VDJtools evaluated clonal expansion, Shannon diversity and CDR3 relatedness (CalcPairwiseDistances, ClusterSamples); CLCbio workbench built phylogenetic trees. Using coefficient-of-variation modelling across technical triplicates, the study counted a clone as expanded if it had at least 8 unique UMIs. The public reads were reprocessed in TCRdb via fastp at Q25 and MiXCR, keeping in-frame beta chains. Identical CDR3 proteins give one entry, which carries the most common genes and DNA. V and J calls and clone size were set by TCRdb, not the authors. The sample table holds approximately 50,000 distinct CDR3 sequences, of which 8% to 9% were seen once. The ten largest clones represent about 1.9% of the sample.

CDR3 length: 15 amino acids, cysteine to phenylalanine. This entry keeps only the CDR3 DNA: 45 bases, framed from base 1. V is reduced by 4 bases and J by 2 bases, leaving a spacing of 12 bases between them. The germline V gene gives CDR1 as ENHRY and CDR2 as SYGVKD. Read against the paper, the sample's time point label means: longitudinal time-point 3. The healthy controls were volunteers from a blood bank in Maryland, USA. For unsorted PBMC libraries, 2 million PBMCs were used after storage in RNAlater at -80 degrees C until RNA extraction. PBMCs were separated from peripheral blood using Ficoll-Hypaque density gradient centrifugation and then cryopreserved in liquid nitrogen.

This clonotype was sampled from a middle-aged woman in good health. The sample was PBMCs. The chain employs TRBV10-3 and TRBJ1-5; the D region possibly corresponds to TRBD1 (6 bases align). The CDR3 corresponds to CAISADGGRNQPQHF. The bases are TGTGCCATCAGTGCGGACGGGGGCCGCAATCAGCCCCAGCATTTT.